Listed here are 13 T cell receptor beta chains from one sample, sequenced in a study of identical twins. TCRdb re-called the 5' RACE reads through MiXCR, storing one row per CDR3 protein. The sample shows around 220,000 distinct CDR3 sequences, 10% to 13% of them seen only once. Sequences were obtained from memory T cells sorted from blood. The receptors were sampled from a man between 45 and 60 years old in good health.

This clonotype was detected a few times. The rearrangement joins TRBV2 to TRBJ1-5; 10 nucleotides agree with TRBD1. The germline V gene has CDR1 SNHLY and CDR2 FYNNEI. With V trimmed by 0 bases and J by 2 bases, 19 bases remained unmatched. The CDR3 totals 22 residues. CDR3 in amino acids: CASSEALFGGQGPFTGNQPQHF. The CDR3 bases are TGTGCCAGCAGTGAAGCGCTTTTTGGGGGACAGGGGCCCTTTACGGGCAATCAGCCCCAGCATTTT. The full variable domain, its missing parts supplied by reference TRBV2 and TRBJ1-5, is EPEVTQTPSHQVTQMGQEVILRCVPISNHLYFYWYRQILGQKVEFLVSFYNNEISEKSEIFDDQFSVERPDGSNFTLKIRSTKLEDSAMYFCASSEALFGGQGPFTGNQPQHFGDGTRLSIL.

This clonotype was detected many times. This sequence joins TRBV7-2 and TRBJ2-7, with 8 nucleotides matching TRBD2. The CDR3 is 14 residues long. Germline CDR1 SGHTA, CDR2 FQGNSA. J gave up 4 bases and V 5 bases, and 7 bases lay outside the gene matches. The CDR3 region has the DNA TGTGCCAGCAGCCAAAGGACTAGCTCTTACGAGCAGTACTTC. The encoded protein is CASSQRTSSYEQYF.

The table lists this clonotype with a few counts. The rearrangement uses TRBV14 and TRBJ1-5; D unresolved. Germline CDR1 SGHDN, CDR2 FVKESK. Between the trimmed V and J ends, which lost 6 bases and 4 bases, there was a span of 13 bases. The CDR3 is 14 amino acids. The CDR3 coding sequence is TGTGCCAGCAGGCCCCCAAGGTGGAATCAGCCCCAGCATTTT. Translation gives CASRPPRWNQPQHF.

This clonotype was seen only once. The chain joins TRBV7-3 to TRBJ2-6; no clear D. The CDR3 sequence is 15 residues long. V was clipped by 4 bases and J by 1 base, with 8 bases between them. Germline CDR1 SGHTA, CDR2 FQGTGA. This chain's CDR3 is CASSSLESGANVLTF. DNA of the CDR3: TGTGCCAGCAGCTCTCTAGAGTCTGGGGCCAACGTCCTGACTTTC. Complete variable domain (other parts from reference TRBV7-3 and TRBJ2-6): GAGVSQTPSNKVTEKGKYVELRCDPISGHTALYWYRQSLGQGPEFLIYFQGTGAADDSGLPNDRFFAVRPEGSVSTLKIQRTERGDSAVYLCASSSLESGANVLTFGAGSRLTVL.

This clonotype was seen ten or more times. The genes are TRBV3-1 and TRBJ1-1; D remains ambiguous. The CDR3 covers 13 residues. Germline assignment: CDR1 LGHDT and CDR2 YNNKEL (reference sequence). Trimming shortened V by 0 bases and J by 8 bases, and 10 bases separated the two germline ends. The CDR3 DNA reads TGTGCCAGCAGCCAAGACCCCGGTGCCGAAGCTTTCTTT. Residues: CASSQDPGAEAFF.

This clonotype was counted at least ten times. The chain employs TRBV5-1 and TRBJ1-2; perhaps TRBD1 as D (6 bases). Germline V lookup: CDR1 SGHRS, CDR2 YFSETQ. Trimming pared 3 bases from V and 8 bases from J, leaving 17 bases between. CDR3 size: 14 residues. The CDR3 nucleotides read TGCGCCAGCAGCTGGGACATCAGTAGAGTCGGCTACACCTTC. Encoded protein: CASSWDISRVGYTF.

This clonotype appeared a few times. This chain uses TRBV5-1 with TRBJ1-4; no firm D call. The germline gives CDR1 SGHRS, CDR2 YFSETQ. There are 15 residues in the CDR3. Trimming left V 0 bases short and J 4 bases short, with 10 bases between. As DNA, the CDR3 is TGCGCCAGCAGCTTGGCCTTAGGTTATAATGAAAAACTGTTTTTT. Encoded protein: CASSLALGYNEKLFF.

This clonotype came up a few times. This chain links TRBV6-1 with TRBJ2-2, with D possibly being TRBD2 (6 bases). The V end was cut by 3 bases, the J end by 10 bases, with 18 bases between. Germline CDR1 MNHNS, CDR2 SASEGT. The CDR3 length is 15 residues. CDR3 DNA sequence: TGTGCCAGCAGTGATGCCGGCGGGAAGAAACAGGAGCTGTTTTTT. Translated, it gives CASSDAGGKKQELFF.

CDR3 amino acids: CAWSVGSAGGGPEQFF. Here the CDR3 DNA reads TGTGCCTGGAGTGTAGGCTCAGCGGGAGGGGGGCCTGAGCAGTTCTTC. The chain links TRBV30 to TRBJ2-1; 10 nucleotides align to TRBD2. Germline lookup yields CDR1 GTSNPN and CDR2 SVGIG (reference sequence). V lost 0 bases to trimming and J lost 9 bases; unmatched junction nucleotides: 11. This CDR3 region has 16 residues.

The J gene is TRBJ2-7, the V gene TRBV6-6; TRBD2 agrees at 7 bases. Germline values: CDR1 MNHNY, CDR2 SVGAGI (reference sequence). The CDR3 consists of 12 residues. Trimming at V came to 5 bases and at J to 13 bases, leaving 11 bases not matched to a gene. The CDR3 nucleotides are TGTGCCAGCAGTCCCTTGGGGGGGTTCAGTTACTTC. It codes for CASSPLGGFSYF.

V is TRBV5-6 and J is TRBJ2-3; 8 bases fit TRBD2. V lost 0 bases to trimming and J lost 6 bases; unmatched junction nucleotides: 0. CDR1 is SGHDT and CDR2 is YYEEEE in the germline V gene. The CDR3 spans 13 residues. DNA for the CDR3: TGTGCCAGCAGCTTGGCGGGGGGGGATACGCAGTATTTT. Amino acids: CASSLAGGDTQYF.

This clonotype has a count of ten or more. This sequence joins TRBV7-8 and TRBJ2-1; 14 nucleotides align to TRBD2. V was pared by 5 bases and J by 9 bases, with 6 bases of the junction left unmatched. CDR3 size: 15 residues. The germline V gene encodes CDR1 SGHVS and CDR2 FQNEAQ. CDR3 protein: CASSPGGLAGVEQFF. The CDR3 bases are TGTGCCAGCAGCCCGGGGGGACTAGCGGGAGTTGAGCAGTTCTTC.

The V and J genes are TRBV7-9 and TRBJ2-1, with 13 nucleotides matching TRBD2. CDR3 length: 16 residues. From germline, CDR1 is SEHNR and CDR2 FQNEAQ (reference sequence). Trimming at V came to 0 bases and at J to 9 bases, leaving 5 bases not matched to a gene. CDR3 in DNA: TGTGCCAGCAGCTTAGCATCCTGGACTAGCGGGAGTGAGCAGTTCTTC. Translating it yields CASSLASWTSGSEQFF.